These T cell receptor beta chains were read from a single sample in a study of cytomegalovirus exposure and HLA in healthy donors. The repertoire was sequenced with immunoSEQ multiplex PCR; TCRdb's copy has only in-frame clones and lacks some. The table records 60,000 to 90,000 clones, approximately 86% of them present only once. The sequenced sample consisted of PBMCs. These receptors were obtained from a man aged 25-40 years in good health and CMV-seronegative. CDR3s include the opening cysteine and the closing phenylalanine or tryptophan. A D gene is named only where the DNA matches it firmly. Clone size is stated in some rows and not others, as once, few, many or a class when expanded.

d_gene,v_gene,abundance,j_gene,CDR3aa,CDR3nt
-,TRBV11-3,-,TRBJ1-1,CASSLKTRLEAFF,TGTGCCAGCAGCTTGAAGACCAGACTAGAAGCTTTCTTT
-,TRBV2,-,TRBJ1-4,CASSTNSNEKLFF,TGTGCCAGCAGTACCAACAGCAATGAAAAACTGTTTTTT
TRBD2,TRBV5-4,-,TRBJ2-2,CASSRTSGNTGELFF,TGTGCCAGCAGCCGGACTAGCGGAAACACCGGGGAGCTGTTTTTT
TRBD1,TRBV30,-,TRBJ1-5,CACDRDSNQPQHF,TGTGCCTGCGACAGGGATAGCAATCAGCCCCAGCATTTT
-,TRBV15,-,TRBJ1-1,CATSSDTYTEAFF,TGTGCCACCAGCAGCGACACTTACACTGAAGCTTTCTTT
TRBD1,TRBV4-2,-,TRBJ1-2,CASSHERQGVYGYTF,TGTGCCAGCAGCCACGAACGACAGGGGGTCTATGGCTACACCTTC
-,TRBV5-8,-,TRBJ2-2,CASIGGPLTGELFF,TGTGCCAGCATCGGGGGACCACTCACCGGGGAGCTGTTTTTT
-,TRBV11-2,few,TRBJ2-2,CASSLAKGVNTGELFF,TGTGCCAGCAGCTTAGCCAAAGGGGTTAACACCGGGGAGCTGTTTTTT
TRBD2,TRBV7-9,once,TRBJ2-1,CASSSLAGDEQFF,TGTGCCAGCAGCTCCCTAGCGGGAGACGAGCAGTTCTTC
-,TRBV5-6,-,TRBJ1-4,CASNLGGGEKLFF,TGTGCCAGCAACCTTGGGGGCGGAGAAAAACTGTTTTTT
-,TRBV11-3,-,TRBJ1-6,CASSLNQEDSPLHF,TGTGCCAGCAGCTTAAACCAGGAGGATTCACCCCTCCACTTT
TRBD1,TRBV6-5,-,TRBJ2-1,CASSPTGETHNEQFF,TGTGCCAGCAGTCCTACAGGGGAGACCCACAATGAGCAGTTCTTC
TRBD2,TRBV5-3,-,TRBJ2-1,CARSPGLAGAEQFF,TGTGCCAGAAGCCCTGGACTAGCGGGAGCTGAGCAGTTCTTC
-,TRBV30,-,TRBJ1-2,CAWSVRSYGYTF,TGTGCCTGGAGTGTGAGGAGCTATGGCTACACCTTC
-,TRBV5-1,-,TRBJ1-1,CASSFLEGNTEAFF,TGCGCCAGCAGCTTTTTGGAGGGGAACACTGAAGCTTTCTTT
TRBD2,TRBV11-2,-,TRBJ2-1,CASSPRTSGDPSYNEQFF,TGTGCCAGCAGCCCAAGGACTAGCGGGGATCCTTCCTACAATGAGCAGTTCTTC
-,TRBV19,-,TRBJ1-4,CASNYDRNNEKLFF,TGTGCCAGTAACTACGACAGAAATAATGAAAAACTGTTTTTT
-,TRBV18,-,TRBJ1-2,CASSPPRSEGYGYTF,TGTGCCAGCTCACCACCGAGGTCAGAAGGCTATGGCTACACCTTC
-,TRBV4-1,-,TRBJ2-5,CASSQVTTSNAETQYF,TGCGCCAGCAGCCAAGTTACGACTAGTAACGCGGAGACCCAGTACTTC
TRBD1,TRBV5-4,-,TRBJ1-3,CASSLGQGANTIYF,TGTGCCAGCAGCCTGGGACAGGGGGCAAACACCATATATTTT
-,TRBV9,-,TRBJ1-4,CASSPGATNEKLFF,TGTGCCAGCAGCCCGGGTGCCACTAATGAAAAACTGTTTTTT
TRBD2,TRBV5-4,-,TRBJ2-3,CASTKREPPLTDTQYF,TGTGCCAGCACCAAGCGGGAGCCCCCCCTCACAGATACGCAGTATTTT
TRBD1,TRBV7-9,-,TRBJ1-2,CASSLGGDRGYGYTF,TGTGCCAGCAGCTTAGGGGGAGACAGGGGCTATGGCTACACCTTC
TRBD2,TRBV7-9,few,TRBJ2-1,CASNQAGPLYNEQFF,TGTGCCAGCAACCAAGCGGGGCCCCTCTACAATGAGCAGTTCTTC
TRBD1,TRBV18,-,TRBJ2-3,CASSPPGTASTDTQYF,TGTGCCAGCTCACCACCCGGGACAGCTAGCACAGATACGCAGTATTTT
TRBD1,TRBV28,-,TRBJ1-5,CASSFTLTGDSRNQPQHF,TGTGCCAGCAGCTTCACGCTGACAGGGGATAGTCGAAATCAGCCCCAGCATTTT
-,TRBV27,-,TRBJ1-5,CASSGHGAGNQPQHF,TGTGCCAGCAGTGGGCATGGGGCCGGCAATCAGCCCCAGCATTTT